Listed below are T cell receptor beta chains from one sample, sequenced in a study of graft-versus-host responses after intestinal transplantation. Repertoires were generated with immunoSEQ multiplex PCR, while TCRdb's copy carries only in-frame clones and drops some. This table holds approximately 100,000 clones, about 84% found once. Sequencing was performed on PBMCs, taken 255 days after intestinal transplant. The receptor set was obtained from a human patient who received an intestinal transplant, so some T cells may come from the graft donor. CDR3s include the opening cysteine and the closing phenylalanine or tryptophan. Each record gives: D gene, clone size, J gene, V gene, CDR3 protein, CDR3 DNA. D genes are given only for firm matches. Clone size is stated in some rows and not others, as once, few, many or a class when expanded.

NA NA TRBJ1-1 TRBV19 CASSMWSGGGTEAFF TGTGCCAGTAGTATGTGGTCGGGAGGTGGGACTGAAGCTTTCTTT
NA NA TRBJ2-5 TRBV6-4 CASSDSGEGTQYF TGTGCCAGCAGTGACTCAGGCGAGGGAACCCAGTACTTC
NA NA TRBJ2-3 TRBV29-1 CSVEGEQGMGTDTQYF TGCAGCGTTGAAGGGGAACAGGGAATGGGCACAGATACGCAGTATTTT
TRBD2 NA TRBJ2-2 TRBV9 CASSGLAGGLETGELFF TGTGCCAGCAGCGGACTAGCGGGAGGGCTGGAGACCGGGGAGCTGTTTTTT
TRBD1 NA TRBJ1-6 TRBV28 CASSSPGTGGGYNSPLHF TGTGCCAGCAGTTCCCCGGGGACAGGGGGAGGCTATAATTCACCCCTCCACTTT
NA once TRBJ1-5 TRBV5-1 CASSLGRAIGEPQHF TGCGCCAGCAGCTTGGGCAGGGCCATTGGGGAGCCCCAGCATTTT
NA NA TRBJ2-2 TRBV6-1 CASSPLRGNTGELFF TGTGCCAGCAGCCCCCTCAGGGGTAACACCGGGGAGCTGTTTTTT
TRBD1 NA TRBJ2-7 TRBV6-5 CASSKGQGRSYEQYF TGTGCCAGCAGCAAAGGACAGGGCCGATCCTACGAGCAGTACTTC
NA NA TRBJ2-5 TRBV29-1 CSVDEGTETQYF TGCAGCGTTGACGAGGGGACGGAGACCCAGTACTTC
NA NA TRBJ2-6 TRBV28 CASRRRNSGANVLTF TGTGCCAGCAGGAGACGGAACTCTGGGGCCAACGTCCTGACTTTC
NA NA TRBJ1-2 TRBV5-6 CASSYGDYGYTF TGTGCCAGCAGCTACGGGGACTATGGCTACACCTTC
TRBD1 NA TRBJ1-5 TRBV11-2 CASSAGTGNQPQHF TGTGCCAGCAGCGCCGGGACAGGCAATCAGCCCCAGCATTTT
NA NA TRBJ2-7 TRBV11-2 CASSLGGGPQYF TGTGCCAGCAGCTTAGGCGGGGGCCCGCAGTACTTC
TRBD2 NA TRBJ2-1 TRBV10-2 CASRTGLAGGNHLRDEQFF TGCGCCAGCAGAACCGGACTAGCGGGGGGGAACCACCTTCGGGATGAGCAGTTCTTC
TRBD1 NA TRBJ2-1 TRBV5-1 CASRAGTGGFEQFF TGCGCCAGCAGGGCCGGGACAGGGGGCTTTGAGCAGTTCTTC
NA NA TRBJ1-6 TRBV6-5 CASSTDGYNSPLHF TGTGCCAGCAGTACGGACGGTTATAATTCACCCCTCCACTTT
NA NA TRBJ1-3 TRBV28 CASSFVRDYYSGNTIYF TGTGCCAGCAGTTTCGTCAGGGACTACTACTCTGGAAACACCATATATTTT
NA NA TRBJ1-1 TRBV2 CASSGRGGTGTEAFF TGTGCCAGCAGTGGCCGGGGCGGAACGGGGACTGAAGCTTTCTTT
NA NA TRBJ2-5 TRBV7-9 CASSLGSRGLQETQYF TGTGCCAGCAGCTTAGGATCCAGGGGCTTACAAGAGACCCAGTACTTC
NA NA TRBJ1-2 TRBV29-1 CSVGPPPGTISDVSGYTF TGCAGCGTTGGCCCCCCTCCCGGGACGATCAGCGATGTGAGTGGCTACACCTTC
NA few TRBJ1-6 TRBV6-6 CASSTDGYNSPLHF TGTGCCAGCAGTACGGACGGTTATAATTCACCCCTCCACTTT
NA once TRBJ2-3 TRBV29-1 CSVEGGTDTQYF TGCAGCGTTGAAGGGGGCACAGATACGCAGTATTTT
NA NA TRBJ1-1 TRBV5-1 CASSLYAASMNTEAFF TGCGCCAGCAGCTTGTACGCAGCTTCCATGAACACTGAAGCTTTCTTT
NA NA TRBJ2-4 TRBV28 CATREAAKNIQYF TGTGCCACCCGCGAGGCAGCCAAAAACATTCAGTACTTC
TRBD2 NA TRBJ2-1 TRBV6-6 CASSELAGGYNEQFF TGTGCCAGCAGTGAGCTAGCGGGGGGGTACAATGAGCAGTTCTTC
TRBD1 NA TRBJ2-7 TRBV29-1 CSVEEVFPGQRYF TGCAGCGTTGAAGAAGTCTTCCCGGGACAGCGGTACTTC
NA NA TRBJ1-1 TRBV9 CASSVDRQAEAFF TGTGCCAGCAGCGTAGATAGACAGGCTGAAGCTTTCTTT
TRBD1 NA TRBJ2-7 TRBV28 CASRFRDRDYEQYF TGTGCCAGCAGATTCCGGGACAGGGACTACGAGCAGTACTTC
NA NA TRBJ1-2 TRBV10-3 CAISELGSNYGYTF TGTGCCATCAGTGAACTGGGATCTAACTATGGCTACACCTTC
TRBD1 once TRBJ2-7 TRBV27 CASSPRTGGYEQYF TGTGCCAGCAGTCCACGGACAGGGGGCTACGAGCAGTACTTC
NA NA TRBJ1-2 TRBV7-6 CASTRGRGWQGIYGYTF TGTGCCAGCACCCGGGGGCGGGGTTGGCAGGGGATCTATGGCTACACCTTC
NA NA TRBJ2-1 TRBV2 CASSGIPYNEQFF TGTGCCAGCAGTGGGATACCCTACAATGAGCAGTTCTTC
TRBD2 NA TRBJ2-5 TRBV6-6 CASSYSELAGQETQYF TGTGCCAGCAGTTACTCGGAACTAGCGGGACAAGAGACCCAGTACTTC
TRBD2 once TRBJ2-7 TRBV10-2 CASSSGGYEQYF TGCGCCAGCAGTAGCGGGGGTTACGAGCAGTACTTC
NA NA TRBJ1-5 TRBV4-2 CASSQDRTSMKPQHF TGTGCCAGCAGCCAAGATCGGACATCTATGAAGCCCCAGCATTTT
NA NA TRBJ2-5 TRBV7-3 CASSLGFGETQYF TGTGCCAGCAGCTTAGGCTTCGGGGAGACCCAGTACTTC
TRBD1 NA TRBJ1-2 TRBV10-3 CAISGLFGQGDYYGYTF TGTGCCATCAGTGGGCTGTTCGGACAGGGGGACTACTATGGCTACACCTTC
NA NA TRBJ2-7 TRBV25-1 CASSEGTYEQYF TGTGCCAGCAGTGAAGGGACCTACGAGCAGTACTTC
TRBD1 once TRBJ2-2 TRBV11-1 CASTTTGDLYTGELFF TGTGCCAGTACAACAACAGGGGACCTATACACCGGGGAGCTGTTTTTT
TRBD1 NA TRBJ1-5 TRBV7-8 CASSPTGTPSNQPQHF TGTGCCAGCAGCCCGACAGGGACTCCAAGCAATCAGCCCCAGCATTTT
TRBD2 NA TRBJ2-1 TRBV29-1 CSVVRTSPYNEQFF TGCAGCGTTGTCAGGACTAGCCCTTACAATGAGCAGTTCTTC
NA NA TRBJ1-1 TRBV6-5 CASSYGEGGSEAFF TGTGCCAGCAGTTACGGGGAGGGGGGCTCTGAAGCTTTCTTT